Included here is one T cell receptor (beta chain) sequence, with context. Antigen specificity is unknown. The junction departs from the called germline gene at one end, perhaps through a read error. In patients chosen for sequencing, flow cytometry had shown CD8+CD57+ cell expansion. Germline V gives CDR1 SEHNR, CDR2 FQNEAQ (reference sequence). The CDR3 covers 12 residues. Template material for TCR beta VDJ and CDR3 profiling consisted of genomic DNA. Using its own MiXCR run on the reads, TCRdb lists one record per CDR3 protein. This sample has fewer than 250,000 distinct CDR3 sequences, with approximately 45% found just once. The source of the sample is a study of CD8+CD57+ T cells in acquired aplastic anemia. The study, taken as a whole, reports: Around 29 CD8+ CDR3 sequences were shared between patients and controls.

Sequences were obtained from sorted CD4+, CD8+, or CD8+CD57+ T cells (not recorded which) from PBMCs. The chain is built from TRBV7-9 and TRBJ1-1; D unresolved. The receptor's source is a human donor with aplastic anemia. CDR3 sequence: CASSLMNTEVFF. The DNA of the CDR3 is TGTGCCAGCAGCTTAATGAACACTGAAGTTTTCTTT.